The clone carrying this T cell receptor beta chain appeared a few times. Its antigen remains unidentified. Trimming stripped 1 base from V and 0 bases from J, with 7 bases between. Germline V gene lookup returns CDR1 SGHDT and CDR2 YYEEEE. CDR3 size: 14 residues. Researchers reported sorting CD4+ naive, central memory, regulatory and stem cell-like memory cells via CD45RO/CCR7/CD25/CD127/CD95/CD27. The sample originates from a study of beta chain features in type 1 diabetes. Study-level findings and limits: Among all four CD4+ subsets, Type 1 diabetes patients had TCRB CDR3s that were moderately but significantly shorter. Patients and controls would share equally any PCR tilt toward shorter templates.

As every portion of the isolated RNA was reverse transcribed, the sequencing read expressed TCRB transcripts. Libraries were prepared by immunoSEQ multiplex PCR; TCRdb keeps only in-frame clonotypes and omits some of them. The sample has 250,000 to 350,000 clones, roughly 13% seen once. This sequence joins TRBV5-6 and TRBJ1-1; possible D gene TRBD1, 5 bases. The specimen sequenced was naive CD4+ T cells from blood. The source is a young man with type 1 diabetes. Here the CDR3 DNA reads TGTGCCAGCAGCTTGTACAGGTTGAACACTGAAGCTTTCTTT. Amino acid sequence: CASSLYRLNTEAFF.